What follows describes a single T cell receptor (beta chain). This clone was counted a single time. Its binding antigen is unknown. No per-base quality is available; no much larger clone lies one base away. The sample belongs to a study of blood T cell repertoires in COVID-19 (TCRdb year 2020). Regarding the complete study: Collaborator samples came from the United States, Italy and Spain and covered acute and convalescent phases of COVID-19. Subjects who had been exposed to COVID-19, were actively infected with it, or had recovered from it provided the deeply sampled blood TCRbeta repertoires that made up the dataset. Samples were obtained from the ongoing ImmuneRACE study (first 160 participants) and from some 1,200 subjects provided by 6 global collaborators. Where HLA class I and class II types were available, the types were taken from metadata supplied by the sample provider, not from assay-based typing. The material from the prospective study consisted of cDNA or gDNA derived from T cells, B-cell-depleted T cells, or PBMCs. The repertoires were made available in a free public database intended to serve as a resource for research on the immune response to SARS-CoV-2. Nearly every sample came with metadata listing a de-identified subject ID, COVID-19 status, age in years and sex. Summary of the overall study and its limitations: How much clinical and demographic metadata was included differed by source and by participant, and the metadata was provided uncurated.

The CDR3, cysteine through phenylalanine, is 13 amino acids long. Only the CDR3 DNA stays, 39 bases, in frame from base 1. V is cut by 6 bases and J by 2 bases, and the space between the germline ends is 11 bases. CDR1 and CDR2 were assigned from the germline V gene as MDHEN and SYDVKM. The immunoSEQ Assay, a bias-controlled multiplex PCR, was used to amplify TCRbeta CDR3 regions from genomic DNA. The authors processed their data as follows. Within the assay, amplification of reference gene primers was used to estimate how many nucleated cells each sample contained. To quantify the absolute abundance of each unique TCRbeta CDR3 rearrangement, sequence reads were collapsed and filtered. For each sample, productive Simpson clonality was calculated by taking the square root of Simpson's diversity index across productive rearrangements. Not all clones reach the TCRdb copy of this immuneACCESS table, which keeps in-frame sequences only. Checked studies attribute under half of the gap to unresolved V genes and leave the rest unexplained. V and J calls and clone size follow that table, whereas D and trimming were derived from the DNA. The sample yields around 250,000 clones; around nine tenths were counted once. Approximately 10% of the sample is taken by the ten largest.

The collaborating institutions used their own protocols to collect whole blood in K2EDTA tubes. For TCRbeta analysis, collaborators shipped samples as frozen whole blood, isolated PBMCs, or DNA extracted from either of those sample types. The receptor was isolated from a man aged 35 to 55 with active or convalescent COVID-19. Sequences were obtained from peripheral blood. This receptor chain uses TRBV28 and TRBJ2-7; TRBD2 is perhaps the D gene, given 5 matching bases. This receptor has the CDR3 CASSLVSAYEQYF. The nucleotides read TGTGCCAGCAGCCTCGTTAGCGCCTACGAGCAGTACTTC.